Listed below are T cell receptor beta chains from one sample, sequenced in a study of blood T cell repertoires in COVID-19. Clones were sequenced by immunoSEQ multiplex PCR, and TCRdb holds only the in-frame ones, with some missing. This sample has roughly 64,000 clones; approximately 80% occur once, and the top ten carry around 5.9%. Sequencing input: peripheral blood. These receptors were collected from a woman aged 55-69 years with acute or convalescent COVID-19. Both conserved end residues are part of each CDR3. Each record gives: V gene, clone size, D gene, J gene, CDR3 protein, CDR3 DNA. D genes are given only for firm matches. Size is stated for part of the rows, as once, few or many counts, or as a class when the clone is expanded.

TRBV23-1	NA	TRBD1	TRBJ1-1	CASSALGQGNTEAFF	TGCGCCAGCAGTGCACTTGGACAGGGCAACACTGAAGCTTTCTTT
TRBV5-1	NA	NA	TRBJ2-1	CASSSQGTTAQFF	TGCGCCAGCAGCTCCCAGGGGACCACCGCGCAGTTCTTC
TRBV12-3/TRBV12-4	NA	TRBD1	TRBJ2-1	CASTDTGGREQFF	TGTGCCAGCACCGACACAGGGGGCAGGGAGCAGTTCTTC
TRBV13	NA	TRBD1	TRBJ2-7	CASSLGDREKGEQYF	TGTGCCAGCAGCTTAGGTGACAGGGAGAAAGGTGAGCAGTACTTC
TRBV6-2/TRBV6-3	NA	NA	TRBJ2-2	CASSYGGQGLSAGELFF	TGTGCCAGCAGTTACGGTGGGCAGGGTTTATCCGCCGGGGAGCTGTTTTTT
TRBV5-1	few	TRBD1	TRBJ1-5	CASSPETGGSQPQHF	TGCGCCAGCAGCCCCGAGACAGGGGGAAGTCAGCCCCAGCATTTT
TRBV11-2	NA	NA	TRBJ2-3	CASSLVGGGTDTQYF	TGTGCCAGCAGCTTAGTCGGAGGGGGCACAGATACGCAGTATTTT
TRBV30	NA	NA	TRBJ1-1	CAWSVWPGNTEAFF	TGTGCCTGGAGTGTATGGCCAGGGAACACTGAAGCTTTCTTT
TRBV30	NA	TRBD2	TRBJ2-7	CAWRKRGGYEQYF	TGTGCCTGGAGGAAGCGGGGGGGCTACGAGCAGTACTTC
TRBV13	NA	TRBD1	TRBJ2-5	CASSLGTGAQETQYF	TGTGCCAGCAGCTTAGGGACAGGGGCCCAAGAGACCCAGTACTTC
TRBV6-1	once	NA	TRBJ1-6	CASSERIGLGNSPLHF	TGTGCCAGCAGTGAGCGGATAGGACTGGGGAATTCACCCCTCCACTTT
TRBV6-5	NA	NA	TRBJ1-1	CASSSDGRTGEAFF	TGTGCCAGCAGTTCGGACGGTCGAACGGGGGAAGCTTTCTTT
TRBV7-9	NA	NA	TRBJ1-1	CASSLGAAGETEAFF	TGTGCCAGCAGCTTAGGAGCGGCAGGGGAGACTGAAGCTTTCTTT
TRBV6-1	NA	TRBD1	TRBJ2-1	CASSDRRAGGEQFF	TGTGCCAGCAGTGATCGCCGGGCAGGGGGTGAGCAGTTCTTC
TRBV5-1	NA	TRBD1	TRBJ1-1	CASSLDGQGAEAFF	TGCGCCAGCAGCTTAGATGGACAGGGGGCTGAAGCTTTCTTT
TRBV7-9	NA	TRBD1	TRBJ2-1	CASSLFDRGSGEQFF	TGTGCCAGCAGCCTCTTCGACAGGGGATCGGGTGAGCAGTTCTTC
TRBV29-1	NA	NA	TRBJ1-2	CSAETTLGYGYTF	TGCAGCGCCGAGACAACCCTGGGCTATGGCTACACCTTC
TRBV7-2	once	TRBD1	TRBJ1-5	CASSLEGGGASQPQHF	TGTGCCAGCAGCTTAGAAGGAGGGGGCGCTAGTCAGCCCCAGCATTTT
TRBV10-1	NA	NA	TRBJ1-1	CASSESQGSTEAFF	TGCGCCAGCAGTGAGTCACAGGGCAGCACTGAAGCTTTCTTT
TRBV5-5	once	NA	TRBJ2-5	CASSQGGVQETQYF	TGTGCCAGCAGCCAAGGGGGGGTGCAAGAGACCCAGTACTTC
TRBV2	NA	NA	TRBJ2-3	CASTGLAQDTQYF	TGTGCCAGCACCGGGTTAGCCCAAGATACGCAGTATTTT
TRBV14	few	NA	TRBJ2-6	CASSQRSRGRVEGANVLTF	TGTGCCAGCAGCCAACGTAGCAGGGGACGGGTGGAAGGGGCCAACGTCCTGACTTTC